The clone carrying this T cell receptor beta chain was found many times. This sample is part of a study of regulatory T cells in long-lasting Graves disease. Time point meaning: newly diagnosed GD, antithyroid drugs for less than 3 months. The TCR library was made from RNA extracted from PBMCs. EDTA tubes held 8 to 10 milliliters of peripheral blood from each patient. Combining iRepertoire HTBI primers with Arm-PCR of CDR3 regions, the authors built TCR beta libraries. TCRdb re-analysed the multiplex PCR reads in MiXCR, keeping a single row per CDR3 protein. This sample has 550,000 to 600,000 distinct CDR3 sequences, with about 15% found just once. The V gene lost 3 bases and the J gene lost 0 bases, with 3 bases spanning the gap. Looked up from germline, CDR1 is MDHEN and CDR2 is SYDVKM. The CDR3 runs to 14 residues. These data also featured in a second study, about T cells in Graves' hyperthyroidism and ophthalmopathy. According to that study: Not enrolled were patients with uncontrolled infection, other autoimmune disease, pregnancy or lactation.

The V and J genes are TRBV28 and TRBJ2-6, with D uncertain. Sample: peripheral blood mononuclear cells (PBMCs), taken at new diagnosis, from a patient treated with antithyroid drugs. This TCR was sampled from a man aged 18 to 29 with Graves disease. The CDR3 nucleotides are TGTGCCAGCAGTTTCACCTCTGGGGCCAACGTCCTGACTTTC. Protein product: CASSFTSGANVLTF.